This entry lists 17 T cell receptor beta chains sequenced from one sample in a study of CD8 T cells in ankylosing spondylitis. A single record per CDR3 protein comes from TCRdb applying MiXCR to the 5' RACE reads. There are some 140,000 distinct CDR3 sequences in the sample; approximately 9.2% occur only once, and 7.3% lies in the top ten. Sequencing input: synovial fluid, either unsorted or a sorted T cell fraction (not recorded which). The receptors were sampled from a male donor with ankylosing spondylitis.

In nucleotides, the CDR3 is TGTGCCAGCAGTTTTGCCTCCATCCGGACAAGTACGACTGGAAACACCATATATTTT. Protein product: CASSFASIRTSTTGNTIYF. The rearrangement joins TRBV28 to TRBJ1-3; possible D gene TRBD1, 5 bases. Per the germline V gene, CDR1 is MDHEN and CDR2 is SYDVKM. Trimming pared 3 bases from V and 2 bases from J, leaving 23 bases between. This CDR3 is 19 amino acids long.

This sequence joins TRBV6-1 and TRBJ2-7, with 12 bases that match TRBD1. Looked up from germline, CDR1 is MNHNS and CDR2 is SASEGT. The V segment lost 0 bases and the J segment 5 bases; nucleotides outside the gene matches: 2. The CDR3 extends over 15 amino acids. DNA of the CDR3: TGTGCCAGCAGTGAAGCCGGGACAGGGGGCCACGAGCAGTACTTC. Its protein is CASSEAGTGGHEQYF.

In this sample, this clonotype turned up many times. The rearrangement links TRBV7-9 to TRBJ1-6; D is undetermined. The CDR3 runs to 15 residues. Germline V gives CDR1 SEHNR, CDR2 FQNEAQ (reference sequence). Trimming took 4 bases from V and 0 from J, leaving 7 bases between them. The CDR3 reads CASSSDGSYNSPLHF. The CDR3 DNA follows: TGTGCCAGCAGCTCCGACGGCTCCTATAATTCACCCCTCCACTTT.

This clonotype was seen at least ten times. The CDR3 DNA is TGCGCCAGCAGGCCTCCGGGACAGCACGAGCAGTACTTC. Encoded protein: CASRPPGQHEQYF. This chain links TRBV5-1 with TRBJ2-7; TRBD1 agrees at 7 bases. Germline V gives CDR1 SGHRS, CDR2 YFSETQ. V gave up 5 bases and J gave up 5 bases; unmatched junction bases: 7. CDR3 length equals 13 residues.

In its sample, this clonotype was seen many times. This rearrangement joins TRBV20-1 to TRBJ1-5; D unresolved. The ends were cut back, 0 bases at V and 1 base at J, with 10 bases in the middle. Germline lookup yields CDR1 DFQATT and CDR2 SNEGSKA (reference sequence). This CDR3 contains 15 residues. In nucleotides, the CDR3 is TGCAGTGCTAGAGATCTAGGAGTGAGCAATCAGCCCCAGCATTTT. Translation gives CSARDLGVSNQPQHF.

In its sample, this clonotype was seen once. The chain is built from TRBV28 and TRBJ2-1; D gene unclear. CDR3 size: 13 residues. Between the trimmed V and J ends, which lost 8 bases and 4 bases, there was a span of 12 bases. Germline V gene data show CDR1 as MDHEN and CDR2 as SYDVKM. CDR3 loop: CASRRTEYNEQFF. In DNA form, the CDR3 reads TGTGCCAGCCGTCGGACGGAATACAATGAGCAGTTCTTC.

This clonotype has at least ten counts. V and J are TRBV6-5 and TRBJ1-1; D gene ambiguous. Germline CDR1 MNHEY, CDR2 SVGAGI. Trimming pared 2 bases from V and 5 bases from J, leaving 9 bases between. The CDR3 consists of 13 residues. As DNA, the CDR3 is TGTGCCAGCAGTTACGGCAGTTGGACTGAAGCTTTCTTT. It encodes CASSYGSWTEAFF.

This clonotype came up a few times. J is TRBJ2-3 and V is TRBV4-1; D gene unclear. This CDR3 has 14 amino acids. Germline assignment: CDR1 MGHRA and CDR2 YSYEKL. The ends were cut back, 2 bases at V and 1 base at J, with 7 bases in the middle. CDR3 protein: CASSQSRGTDTQYF. CDR3 DNA sequence: TGCGCCAGCAGCCAAAGCCGGGGCACAGATACGCAGTATTTT.

The chain uses TRBV5-1 and TRBJ2-3, with no clear D. Germline V gives CDR1 SGHRS, CDR2 YFSETQ. V was trimmed by 1 base and J by 2 bases, leaving 8 bases between them. The CDR3 sequence is 14 residues long. The CDR3 DNA is TGCGCCAGCAGCTTGCGGAGCGCCACAGATACGCAGTATTTT. This sequence encodes CASSLRSATDTQYF. Variable domain in full (rest from reference TRBV5-1 and TRBJ2-3): KAGVTQTPRYLIKTRGQQVTLSCSPISGHRSVSWYQQTPGQGLQFLFEYFSETQRNKGNFPGRFSGRQFSNSRSEMNVSTLELGDSALYLCASSLRSATDTQYFGPGTRLTVL.

There are a few counts of this clonotype. The chain is built from TRBV3-1 and TRBJ1-1; a possible D gene is TRBD1 (5 bases). With 0 bases removed from V and 4 bases from J, the gap between germline ends came to 18 bases. In germline, CDR1 is LGHDT, CDR2 YNNKEL (reference sequence). The CDR3 is 17 residues long. For the CDR3, the DNA is TGTGCCAGCAGCCAAGAGGGGGTTTACCCAGGGCGCACTGAAGCTTTCTTT. Protein: CASSQEGVYPGRTEAFF.

This clonotype was picked up many times. This chain connects TRBV7-9 to TRBJ2-3; D gene ambiguous. Trimming removed 3 bases at V and 6 bases at J, with 10 bases between. There are 13 residues in the CDR3. From germline, CDR1 is SEHNR and CDR2 FQNEAQ (reference sequence). The CDR3 here is CASSLTTGDTQYF. The CDR3 nucleotides are TGTGCCAGCAGCTTGACAACTGGGGATACGCAGTATTTT.

This clonotype was counted a few times. The CDR3 nucleotides are TGTGCCAGCAGCGTAGTCCCCCCCCCGGGACAGTGCTATGGCTACACCTTC. This encodes CASSVVPPPGQCYGYTF. V gene TRBV9 combines with J gene TRBJ1-2; 7 bases agree with TRBD1. This CDR3 has 17 residues. V lost 0 bases and J lost 4; bases outside the gene matches: 12. From germline, CDR1 is SGDLS and CDR2 YYNGEE. The full variable domain, rest sourced from reference TRBV9 and TRBJ1-2, is DSGVTQTPKHLITATGQRVTLRCSPRSGDLSVYWYQQSLDQGLQFLIQYYNGEERAKGNILERFSAQQFPDLHSELNLSSLELGDSALYFCASSVVPPPGQCYGYTFGSGTRLTVV.

This clonotype was seen ten or more times. The chain uses TRBV6-2 or TRBV6-3 and TRBJ2-7; the D gene is possibly TRBD1 (6 bases). The V end was cut by 4 bases, the J end by 2 bases, with 12 bases between. The germline gives CDR1 MNHEY, CDR2 SVGEGT. The CDR3 runs 14 residues. The CDR3 here is CASSFMAGAYEQYF. The DNA for the CDR3 is TGTGCCAGCAGTTTTATGGCAGGGGCCTACGAGCAGTACTTC.

The chain links TRBV28 to TRBJ1-1; D may be TRBD1 (5 bases). Germline loops: CDR1 MDHEN, CDR2 SYDVKM. V lost 6 bases and J 4 bases, leaving 18 bases between the germline ends. CDR3 size: 15 residues. CDR3 sequence: CASRPIDSFGTEAFF. CDR3 in DNA: TGTGCCAGCAGGCCCATCGACAGCTTTGGCACTGAAGCTTTCTTT.

This clonotype came up many times. The chain uses TRBV5-6 and TRBJ2-1; 10 nucleotides match TRBD2. The CDR3 sequence is 16 residues long. In germline, CDR1 is SGHDT, CDR2 YYEEEE. J gave up 2 bases and V 4 bases, and 6 bases lay outside the gene matches. The CDR3 coding sequence is TGTGCCAGCAGCCCCCCGGGACTAGCGCCCTACAATGAGCAGTTCTTC. It is translated as CASSPPGLAPYNEQFF.

This clonotype was recorded a few times. CDR3 DNA: TGCAGTGCTAAGCGGGGCACAGATACGCAGTATTTT. Its translation: CSAKRGTDTQYF. This chain joins TRBV20-1 and TRBJ2-3; tentatively, D is TRBD2 (6 bases). The CDR3 consists of 12 residues. Germline V lookup: CDR1 DFQATT, CDR2 SNEGSKA (reference sequence). V shed 4 bases and J shed 1 base, with 6 bases lying between them.

This clonotype has at least ten counts. The chain recombines TRBV5-4 with TRBJ2-2, with a possible D match to TRBD2 (6 bases). The germline CDR1 and CDR2 sequences are SGHNT and YYREEE (reference sequence). The CDR3 consists of 15 residues. V shed 4 bases and J shed 1 base, with 11 bases lying between them. CDR3 loop: CASSPRGLNTGELFF. The CDR3 nucleotides read TGTGCCAGCAGCCCCCGGGGACTGAACACCGGGGAGCTGTTTTTT.